A selection of T cell receptor beta chains follows, all from one sample in a study of CD8 T cells in ankylosing spondylitis. TCRdb re-called the 5' RACE reads through MiXCR, storing one row per CDR3 protein. The table records some 350,000 distinct CDR3 sequences, 14% to 15% of them present only once. Input material: blood, either unsorted or a sorted T cell fraction (not recorded which). The receptor source for this set is a male donor with ankylosing spondylitis or in good health (not recorded which). Both conserved end residues are part of each CDR3. The D gene is left open where the match is weak. Clone size is not always given. Where it is, it says once, few, many or a class for expanded clones.

cdr3_nt: TGCAGTGCTAGACGCACCGGTACAGGGGGCGGAATGAACACTGAAGCTTTCTTT
cdr3_aa: CSARRTGTGGGMNTEAFF
v_call: TRBV20-1
clone_size: few
j_call: TRBJ1-1
d_call: TRBD1

cdr3_nt: TGTGCCAGCAGCCTCAGGACTAGCGCCAATGAGCAGTTCTTC
cdr3_aa: CASSLRTSANEQFF
v_call: TRBV9
clone_size: -
j_call: TRBJ2-1
d_call: TRBD2

cdr3_nt: TGCGCCAGCAGCTTGGGAGGGACAGAAGGACATGGCTACACCTTC
cdr3_aa: CASSLGGTEGHGYTF
v_call: TRBV5-1
clone_size: few
j_call: TRBJ1-2
d_call: TRBD1

cdr3_nt: TGCAGTGCTAGCCGTGGTCCCTCCTACGAGCAGTACTTC
cdr3_aa: CSASRGPSYEQYF
v_call: TRBV20-1
clone_size: -
j_call: TRBJ2-7
d_call: -

cdr3_nt: TGTGCCAGCAGCAGCACGGGACTAGGGGGAGGTGAGCAGTTCTTC
cdr3_aa: CASSSTGLGGGEQFF
v_call: TRBV7-2
clone_size: -
j_call: TRBJ2-1
d_call: TRBD2

cdr3_nt: TGCAGCGTTGGGAAGAAGGGTGGCTCCTACGAGCAGTACTTC
cdr3_aa: CSVGKKGGSYEQYF
v_call: TRBV29-1
clone_size: -
j_call: TRBJ2-7
d_call: -

cdr3_nt: TGTGCCTGGAGTCCCCGGGACAGTACGCAGTATTTT
cdr3_aa: CAWSPRDSTQYF
v_call: TRBV30
clone_size: few
j_call: TRBJ2-3
d_call: TRBD1

cdr3_nt: TGCGCCAGCAGCTTTACAGTTCGACAGGGGATGAACACTGAAGCTTTCTTT
cdr3_aa: CASSFTVRQGMNTEAFF
v_call: TRBV5-1
clone_size: -
j_call: TRBJ1-1
d_call: TRBD1

cdr3_nt: TGCAGCGTTTCGACAGGCGGGAACACTGAAGCTTTCTTT
cdr3_aa: CSVSTGGNTEAFF
v_call: TRBV29-1
clone_size: many
j_call: TRBJ1-1
d_call: -

cdr3_nt: TGTGCCAGCAGCCCAACCGACAGGTTCCCGCTCTATGGCTACACCTTC
cdr3_aa: CASSPTDRFPLYGYTF
v_call: TRBV3-1
clone_size: once
j_call: TRBJ1-2
d_call: -

cdr3_nt: TGCAGTGCTAGAGATGTGACTAGCGGGTCGGAGACCCAGTACTTC
cdr3_aa: CSARDVTSGSETQYF
v_call: TRBV20-1
clone_size: few
j_call: TRBJ2-5
d_call: TRBD2

cdr3_nt: TGTGCCAGCTCACGAGGACTAGCGACCACCGGGGAGCTGTTTTTT
cdr3_aa: CASSRGLATTGELFF
v_call: TRBV18
clone_size: few
j_call: TRBJ2-2
d_call: TRBD2

cdr3_nt: TGCGCCAGCAAGCCCGAACCGGGGCCAAACTATGGCTACACCTTC
cdr3_aa: CASKPEPGPNYGYTF
v_call: TRBV5-1
clone_size: -
j_call: TRBJ1-2
d_call: -

cdr3_nt: TGCAGTTCCCGCAGGAGGGATGAGCAGTTCTTC
cdr3_aa: CSSRRRDEQFF
v_call: TRBV20-1
clone_size: -
j_call: TRBJ2-1
d_call: -

cdr3_nt: TGCGCCAGCCGGGCCGGGACAGGGTTTAACGAGCAGTACTTC
cdr3_aa: CASRAGTGFNEQYF
v_call: TRBV5-1
clone_size: -
j_call: TRBJ2-7
d_call: TRBD1

cdr3_nt: TGCGCCAGCAGCTTGGCGAGCGGGAGTGGGGGGGAGCAGTTCTTC
cdr3_aa: CASSLASGSGGEQFF
v_call: TRBV5-1
clone_size: -
j_call: TRBJ2-1
d_call: TRBD2

cdr3_nt: TGTGCCAGCAGTGAAGCGCTTACAGCAGGGTTCAATTCACCCCTCCACTTT
cdr3_aa: CASSEALTAGFNSPLHF
v_call: TRBV6-1
clone_size: many
j_call: TRBJ1-6
d_call: -

cdr3_nt: TGTGCCAGCAACTTAGCGGGAGGCCCGAGCTCCTACAATGAGCAGTTCTTC
cdr3_aa: CASNLAGGPSSYNEQFF
v_call: TRBV27
clone_size: -
j_call: TRBJ2-1
d_call: TRBD2

cdr3_nt: TGCGCCAGCAGCTTGGCCCCAGGGATCACCTACGAGCAGTACTTC
cdr3_aa: CASSLAPGITYEQYF
v_call: TRBV5-1
clone_size: many
j_call: TRBJ2-7
d_call: -

cdr3_nt: TGCGCCAGCAGCCAAGTTACTAGCTCCTACGAGCAGTACTTC
cdr3_aa: CASSQVTSSYEQYF
v_call: TRBV4-1
clone_size: -
j_call: TRBJ2-7
d_call: -

cdr3_nt: TGTGCCAGCAGTTTAGCCTCACGGACTAGCGGGGTAGATACGCAGTATTTT
cdr3_aa: CASSLASRTSGVDTQYF
v_call: TRBV12-3/TRBV12-4
clone_size: -
j_call: TRBJ2-3
d_call: TRBD2

cdr3_nt: TGCGCCAGCAGCCAAGATGGGGGATTCGGGGATTCACCCCTCCACTTT
cdr3_aa: CASSQDGGFGDSPLHF
v_call: TRBV4-1
clone_size: many
j_call: TRBJ1-6
d_call: -

cdr3_nt: TGTGCCAGCAGCCCGACTAGCGGGGGCCTGACTTGGGACAATGAGCAGTTCTTC
cdr3_aa: CASSPTSGGLTWDNEQFF
v_call: TRBV11-1
clone_size: many
j_call: TRBJ2-1
d_call: TRBD2

cdr3_nt: TGTGCCATCACTGAACCGGGACAGAACTATGGCTACACCTTC
cdr3_aa: CAITEPGQNYGYTF
v_call: TRBV10-3
clone_size: many
j_call: TRBJ1-2
d_call: TRBD1

cdr3_nt: TGCGCCAGCAGCTATTCAGGGGGAATAACAACTAATGAAAAACTGTTTTTT
cdr3_aa: CASSYSGGITTNEKLFF
v_call: TRBV4-1
clone_size: many
j_call: TRBJ1-4
d_call: TRBD1

cdr3_nt: TGTGCCAGCAGCCCTCAGGGGGCGACTAATGAAAAACTGTTTTTT
cdr3_aa: CASSPQGATNEKLFF
v_call: TRBV11-2
clone_size: many
j_call: TRBJ1-4
d_call: TRBD1

cdr3_nt: TGCGCCAGCAGCTTGGATAGGGGCACTGAAGCTTTCTTT
cdr3_aa: CASSLDRGTEAFF
v_call: TRBV5-1
clone_size: many
j_call: TRBJ1-1
d_call: -

cdr3_nt: TGTGCCAGCAGCCTTACCCGACAGGGTGGCCAGCCCCAGCATTTT
cdr3_aa: CASSLTRQGGQPQHF
v_call: TRBV27
clone_size: -
j_call: TRBJ1-5
d_call: TRBD1

cdr3_nt: TGTGCCAGCAGCCAAGAACGGTCCCTTAGCAATCAGCCCCAGCATTTT
cdr3_aa: CASSQERSLSNQPQHF
v_call: TRBV4-2
clone_size: few
j_call: TRBJ1-5
d_call: -

cdr3_nt: TGTGCCAGCAGCTTAAGCAGGGGCGCGGGCACCGGGGAGCTGTTTTTT
cdr3_aa: CASSLSRGAGTGELFF
v_call: TRBV7-9
clone_size: -
j_call: TRBJ2-2
d_call: -

cdr3_nt: TGTGCCAGCAGTTGGACCGGGACTAGCGGCGACTTC
cdr3_aa: CASSWTGTSGDF
v_call: TRBV12-3/TRBV12-4
clone_size: few
j_call: TRBJ2-1
d_call: TRBD2

cdr3_nt: TGTGCCAGCAGTTACTCTTCCCTGTCTGGAGCGCGCGAGCAGTACTTC
cdr3_aa: CASSYSSLSGAREQYF
v_call: TRBV6-5
clone_size: -
j_call: TRBJ2-7
d_call: -

cdr3_nt: TGCGCCAGCAGCCCGTTTCACACAGATACGCAGTATTTT
cdr3_aa: CASSPFHTDTQYF
v_call: TRBV4-1
clone_size: -
j_call: TRBJ2-3
d_call: -

cdr3_nt: TGTGCCACCAGCAGAGATGTCTCCTACGAGCAGTACTTC
cdr3_aa: CATSRDVSYEQYF
v_call: TRBV15
clone_size: -
j_call: TRBJ2-7
d_call: -

cdr3_nt: TGCAGCGTGCAGGGACAGGGTCGAGTGGGGACAGATACGCAGTATTTT
cdr3_aa: CSVQGQGRVGTDTQYF
v_call: TRBV29-1
clone_size: many
j_call: TRBJ2-3
d_call: TRBD1

cdr3_nt: TGCGCCAGCAGCGGAGGGCAAATGGGGGGGCAGGACAATGAGCAGTTCTTC
cdr3_aa: CASSGGQMGGQDNEQFF
v_call: TRBV5-1
clone_size: many
j_call: TRBJ2-1
d_call: -

cdr3_nt: TGTGCCATCAGTGAGAGGGGGAACCAAGAGACCCAGTACTTC
cdr3_aa: CAISERGNQETQYF
v_call: TRBV10-3
clone_size: few
j_call: TRBJ2-5
d_call: -